This T cell receptor (beta chain) appears in the sequencing data of a study of blood T cell repertoires in COVID-19. Germline loops: CDR1 MNHEY, CDR2 SVGAGI. V lost 6 bases and J lost 0, with 11 bases in between. The CDR3 has 14 residues. The protocol was immunoSEQ multiplex PCR, while the TCRdb copy is restricted to in-frame clones and leaves out a portion. The repertoire holds approximately 250,000 clones, with about 88% as singletons. The rearrangement uses TRBV6-5 and TRBJ1-2; D is uncertain. This TCR derives from a man aged 25-45 years with acute COVID-19. Specimen: PBMCs or T cells enriched from blood (not recorded which). In DNA form, the CDR3 reads TGTGCCAGCAGGCAGACGGGAGCTAACTATGGCTACACCTTC. It translates to CASRQTGANYGYTF.